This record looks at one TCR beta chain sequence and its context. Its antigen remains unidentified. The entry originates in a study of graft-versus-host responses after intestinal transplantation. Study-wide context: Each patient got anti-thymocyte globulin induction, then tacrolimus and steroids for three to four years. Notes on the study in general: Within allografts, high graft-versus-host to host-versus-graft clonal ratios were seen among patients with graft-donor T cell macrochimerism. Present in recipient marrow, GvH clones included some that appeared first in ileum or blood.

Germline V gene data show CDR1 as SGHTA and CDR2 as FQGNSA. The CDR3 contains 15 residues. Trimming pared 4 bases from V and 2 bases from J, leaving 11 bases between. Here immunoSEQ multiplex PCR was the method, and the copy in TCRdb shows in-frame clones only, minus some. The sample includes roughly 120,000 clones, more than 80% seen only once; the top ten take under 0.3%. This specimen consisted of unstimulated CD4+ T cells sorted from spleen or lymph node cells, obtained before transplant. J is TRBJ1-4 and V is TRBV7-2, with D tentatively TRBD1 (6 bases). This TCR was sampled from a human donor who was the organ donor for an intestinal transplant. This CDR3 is CASSSGAGTNEKLFF. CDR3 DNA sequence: TGTGCCAGCAGCTCGGGGGCAGGCACTAATGAAAAACTGTTTTTT.